This T cell receptor beta chain was recovered during a study of regulatory T cells in long-lasting Graves disease. From germline, CDR1 is MDHEN and CDR2 SYDVKM. The germline V and J ends were trimmed by 3 bases and 2 bases, with 13 bases remaining between them. The CDR3 spans 15 residues. Sample time point: persistent/refractory GD, antithyroid drugs over 5 years with positive TRAb. With RNA extracted from PBMCs as input, the TCR library was made. EDTA tubes received around 9 milliliters of collected peripheral blood. Library construction for TCR beta used iRepertoire HTBI primers and Arm-PCR of CDR3 regions. In the study's own analysis: In the combined samples, under 80 TRBV and 14 TRBJ segments were identified. TCRdb fed the multiplex PCR reads into MiXCR, producing one record per CDR3 protein. The V and J calls follow TCRdb's processing rather than the paper's. The sample carries around 450,000 distinct CDR3 sequences, roughly 21% recorded once.

This clonotype was found many times. Its specificity is unknown. Study results and limitations: Segments TRBV28, TRBJ1-2 and TRBJ2-5 showed preferential usage in persistent disease.

The gene calls are TRBV28 and TRBJ2-5; D is unclear. This specimen consisted of peripheral blood mononuclear cells (PBMCs), obtained when the disease was refractory, from a patient treated with antithyroid drugs. This clonotype originated in a female donor with Graves disease. DNA of the CDR3: TGTGCCAGCAGTTTTGCACCAGTAAAACAAGAGACCCAGTACTTC. As protein: CASSFAPVKQETQYF.